Reported below is one TCR beta chain. What it binds is not known. The source of the sample is a study of cytomegalovirus exposure and HLA in healthy donors. Every donor was a healthy person donating bone marrow. Donors counted as nominally healthy when sampled, yet unrecorded immune exposures were likely. Study findings and constraints: For most subjects, TCR beta sequences were reported to predict HLA-A and HLA-B alleles with accuracy.

Use of 60 Vbeta and 13 Jbeta primers characterized the PCR. Assay used: immunoSEQ multiplex PCR; TCRdb lists only in-frame clones, some missing. The sample carries tens of thousands of clones, about 78% recorded once. The V and J ends lost 5 bases and 5 bases respectively, with 12 bases between them. Germline CDR1 and CDR2: SGHTA and FQGNSA. The CDR3 spans 14 residues. The sequence was obtained from a young man in good health and CMV-seropositive. This chain connects TRBV7-2 to TRBJ2-2; weak D call: TRBD2 (6 bases). Sequencing used PBMCs. DNA of the CDR3: TGTGCCAGCAGCGGCCGGAGGGGAACCGGGGAGCTGTTTTTT. Translated: CASSGRRGTGELFF.